This T cell receptor (beta chain) was recovered during a study of shared clonotypes between healthy human individuals. Study overall: The study used three CD4 naive, three CD4 memory, two CD8 naive and one CD8 memory plate per donor. Study conclusions and caveats: The sampled material consisted only of blood, and tissue repertoires are likely to differ. Sharing of clonotypes among donors was expected to vary with sequencing depth.

Germline V gives CDR1 GTSNPN, CDR2 SVGIG (reference sequence). V shed 1 base and J shed 0 bases, with 6 bases lying between them. The CDR3 spans 14 residues. As processed by the authors: Junction-only sequences produced by ImmunoSEQ had no quality scores, so filtering differed. Generated by immunoSEQ multiplex PCR, the TCRdb table keeps only in-frame clones and is missing some. V and J calls and clone size are given by that table; D and trimming were obtained from the DNA. The sample has roughly 1,100,000 clones, approximately 68% seen once. Comments on this clone: Antigen: not known.

The sequencing sample was made of memory CD4+ T cells sorted from blood. Subset noted: CD45RA-negative fraction. The chain joins TRBV30 to TRBJ2-2; no firm D call. The source is a man in his late teens or twenties in good health. Here the CDR3 reads CAWSGNANTGELFF. In DNA, the CDR3 is TGTGCCTGGAGTGGCAACGCGAACACCGGGGAGCTGTTTTTT.